This entry lists 14 T cell receptor beta chains sequenced from one sample in a study of type 1 and type 2 diabetes patients. Amplification started from genomic DNA. A primer set of 30 forward and 13 reverse primers amplified the CDR3. MiXCR, applied by TCRdb to the multiplex PCR reads, yields one record per CDR3 protein. Seen here are a few hundred thousand distinct CDR3 sequences, roughly 48% observed once, and the top ten hold roughly 13%. The sequencing sample was made of peripheral blood mononuclear cells (PBMCs). These TCRs come from a man between 18 and 35 years old with type 2 diabetes.

In this sample, this clonotype turned up many times. The chain links TRBV25-1 to TRBJ1-2, with TRBD1 identical over 9 bases. The junction had 17 bases not matched to a gene; V was cut back by 4 bases and J by 8 bases. The CDR3 totals 17 residues. Germline V gene lookup returns CDR1 MGHDK and CDR2 SYGVNS. CDR3: CASSAIGGQGGFSGYTF. The CDR3 nucleotides read TGTGCCAGCAGTGCCATTGGGGGACAGGGAGGCTTCTCCGGCTACACCTTC.

This clonotype was seen a few times. The V call is TRBV11-3, the J call TRBJ2-5, with D possibly matching TRBD1 (7 bases). V was pared by 5 bases and J by 5 bases, with 12 bases between. This CDR3 contains 13 residues. The germline V gene encodes CDR1 SGHNT and CDR2 YENEEA. For the CDR3, the DNA is TGTGCCAGCAGCATCGGAGGGGGCGAGACCCAGTACTTC. It encodes CASSIGGGETQYF.

The chain joins TRBV10-3 to TRBJ2-1; 7 bases are a match to TRBD2. Germline CDR1 is ENHRY and CDR2 is SYGVKD. There are 13 residues in the CDR3. Unmatched junction bases numbered 6, after V lost 5 bases and J lost 8 bases. The CDR3: CAISREVWDEQFF. The CDR3 DNA follows: TGTGCCATCAGTCGGGAGGTTTGGGATGAGCAGTTCTTC.

The chain uses TRBV6-2 or TRBV6-3 and TRBJ2-7; TRBD1 might be the D (7 bases). Trimming shortened V by 11 bases and J by 3 bases, and 14 bases separated the two germline ends. Germline V gives CDR1 MNHEY, CDR2 SVGEGT. The CDR3 sequence is 12 residues long. The CDR3 DNA reads as TGTGCCGGGGGGACAGCCGACTACGAGCAGTACTTC. Its protein product is CAGGTADYEQYF.

This rearrangement joins TRBV13 to TRBJ1-6; D may be TRBD1 (6 bases). This CDR3 contains 13 residues. Deletions cut 5 bases from V and 10 bases from J, with 12 bases between. Germline CDR1 and CDR2: PRHDT and FYEKMQ (reference sequence). CDR3 loop: CASSPGAWSPLHF. CDR3 DNA sequence: TGTGCCAGCAGCCCGGGGGCTTGGTCACCCCTCCACTTT.

The rearrangement links TRBV19 to TRBJ2-2, with D tentatively TRBD2 (6 bases). Trimming removed 4 bases from V and 3 bases from J, with 9 bases in between. The CDR3 consists of 14 residues. The germline CDR1 and CDR2 sequences are LNHDA and SQIVND (reference sequence). The CDR3 sequence is CASSRDSYTGELFF. CDR3 in DNA: TGTGCCAGTAGTAGGGACTCGTACACCGGGGAGCTGTTTTTT.

This clonotype occurred once. V and J are TRBV6-5 and TRBJ1-1; D remains ambiguous. The V gene lost 1 base and the J gene lost 6 bases, with 9 bases spanning the gap. Looked up from germline, CDR1 is MNHEY and CDR2 is SVGAGI. The CDR3 has 13 amino acids. The CDR3 loop reads CASSYFGRAEAFF. The CDR3 bases are TGTGCCAGCAGTTACTTTGGGCGGGCTGAAGCTTTCTTT.

The sample holds a few counts of this clonotype. V gene TRBV11-2 combines with J gene TRBJ2-3; 7 nucleotides match TRBD1. Germline V CDR1 and CDR2: SGHAT, FQNNGV. The CDR3 runs 15 residues. With 4 bases clipped from V and 6 bases from J, the junction kept 10 bases outside the gene matches. CDR3 nucleotide sequence: TGTGCCAGCAGCTACGGTCCTCTACAGGGGGATACGCAGTATTTT. Residues: CASSYGPLQGDTQYF.

J is TRBJ2-7 and V is TRBV10-1; no firm D call. The germline V gene encodes CDR1 WNHNN and CDR2 SYGVQD (reference sequence). This CDR3 is 12 amino acids long. Trimming left V 4 bases short and J 5 bases short, with 9 bases between. CDR3 amino acids: CASSGPRHEQYF. The CDR3 region has the DNA TGCGCCAGCAGTGGCCCCCGGCACGAGCAGTACTTC.

The table lists this clonotype with a few counts. The chain joins TRBV9 to TRBJ1-6; a weak D match, TRBD1 (6 bases). The CDR3 spans 15 residues. The germline V gene encodes CDR1 SGDLS and CDR2 YYNGEE. V lost 0 bases, J lost 8 bases, and 12 bases lay in between. CDR3 DNA sequence: TGTGCCAGCAGCGTAGGAGGGCAGGGGCATTCACCCCTCCACTTT. Its translation: CASSVGGQGHSPLHF.

This clonotype was picked up a small number of times. The rearrangement uses TRBV20-1 and TRBJ1-4; tentative D call: TRBD1 (6 bases). Germline V lookup: CDR1 DFQATT, CDR2 SNEGSKA (reference sequence). V shed 1 base and J shed 8 bases, with 17 bases lying between them. The CDR3 is made up of 15 amino acids. The CDR3 protein is CSARVDGQLEEKLFF. The CDR3 nucleotides read TGCAGTGCTAGAGTGGATGGACAGCTCGAAGAAAAACTGTTTTTT.

V gene TRBV6-6 combines with J gene TRBJ2-2; tentative D call: TRBD2 (6 bases). This CDR3 has 18 residues. CDR1 and CDR2 (germline): MNHNY, SVGAGI (reference sequence). Trimming left V 3 bases short and J 0 bases short, with 17 bases between. For the CDR3, the DNA is TGTGCCAGCAGTTATATGGGACTCACCTTTTCGAACACCGGGGAGCTGTTTTTT. Translated: CASSYMGLTFSNTGELFF.

J is TRBJ2-3 and V is TRBV27; D unclear. The length of the CDR3 is 14 residues. V was clipped by 2 bases and J by 4 bases, with 10 bases between them. Germline CDR1 and CDR2: MNHEY and SMNVEV (reference sequence). CDR3 residues: CASSLAYLPDTQYF. In nucleotides, the CDR3 is TGTGCCAGCAGTTTAGCGTATCTCCCAGATACGCAGTATTTT.

A remark on this clonotype: One junction end does not reproduce the germline sequence, and a read error may be involved. J is TRBJ2-5 and V is TRBV4-1; 16 bases match TRBD2. CDR1 MGHRA and CDR2 YSYEKL come from the germline V gene. This CDR3 is built from 21 residues. The CDR3 loop reads CASSQKMSLGLAGGKKETQYF. In nucleotides, the CDR3 is TGTGCCAGCAGCCAAAAGATGAGTTTGGGACTAGCGGGGGGGAAGAAAGAGACCCAGTACTTC.